The clone carrying this T cell receptor (beta chain) was recorded many times. These data come from a study of T cells after yellow fever vaccination. TCRdb ran MiXCR on the 5' RACE reads and lists one entry per CDR3 protein. The table includes 250,000 to 350,000 distinct CDR3 sequences, roughly 6.8% detected once. CDR1 and CDR2 from the germline V gene are LGHNT and FRNRAP. The ends were cut back, 2 bases at V and 4 bases at J, with 3 bases in the middle. The CDR3 sequence is 11 residues long. The clonotype was recovered from a man younger than 30 who received the YFV17D yellow fever vaccine. Source: PBMCs, taken 35 to 50 days after the first yellow fever vaccination. The gene calls are TRBV12-5 and TRBJ2-7; D ambiguous. In DNA form, the CDR3 reads TGTGCTAGTGGTTTGCTGTACGAGCAGTACTTC. The encoded protein is CASGLLYEQYF.